A selection of T cell receptor beta chains follows, all from one sample in a study of immune characterization of retroperitoneal liposarcoma. One entry per CDR3 protein, called by TCRdb with MiXCR from the PCR reads. The repertoire holds about 10,000 distinct CDR3 sequences, with approximately 26% as singletons. The specimen was tumor tissue. These receptors were collected from a female donor with retroperitoneal liposarcoma. The CDR3 runs from the conserved cysteine through the conserved F or W. The D gene is left open where the match is weak. Not all rows give a size; the values are once, few, many and, for expanded clones, a class.

cdr3_nt	cdr3_aa	d_call	v_call	j_call	clone_size
TGTGCCAGCAGTTTAGACCCCCTGGGGGAAGCTTTCTTT	CASSLDPLGEAFF	-	TRBV12-3/TRBV12-4	TRBJ1-1	-
TGTGCCAGCAGCCCTCCGGGACAGGGGGCCGATGAGCAGTACTTC	CASSPPGQGADEQYF	TRBD1	TRBV11-3	TRBJ2-5	-
TGTGCCAGCAGCGAGGACCGGCACATAGGGACGCAGTATTTT	CASSEDRHIGTQYF	-	TRBV7-3	TRBJ2-3	medium-sized
TGTGCCAGCAGCGGAGGGACTAGCGGGAGGGGCGAGCAGTTCTTC	CASSGGTSGRGEQFF	TRBD2	TRBV7-2	TRBJ2-1	-
TGTGCCAGCAGCCCATCTAGCGGGAGGGCCTACGAGCAGTACTTC	CASSPSSGRAYEQYF	TRBD2	TRBV7-2	TRBJ2-7	medium-sized
TGTGCCAGCAGCCCACGACAGGGGAGCTCCTACAATGAGCAGTTCTTC	CASSPRQGSSYNEQFF	TRBD1	TRBV7-2	TRBJ2-1	few
TGTGCCAGCAGTGAACGACTAGCGGGAGCGTACGAGCAGTACTTC	CASSERLAGAYEQYF	TRBD2	TRBV6-1	TRBJ2-7	medium-sized
TGTGCCAGCAGCTGGACTAGCGGGAGCAATGAGCAGTACTTC	CASSWTSGSNEQYF	TRBD2	TRBV7-6	TRBJ2-7	medium-sized
TGTGCCAGCAGTTCCCTGGGTACCTACGAGCAGTTCTTC	CASSSLGTYEQFF	-	TRBV27	TRBJ2-1	once
TGTGCCAGCAGTTTAGCGAGCCAGGGGAGGGCTGAAGCTTTCTTT	CASSLASQGRAEAFF	-	TRBV12-3/TRBV12-4	TRBJ1-1	few
TGTGCCAGCAGCAAGGGACTATCCTACAATGAGCAGTTCTTC	CASSKGLSYNEQFF	TRBD2	TRBV7-7	TRBJ2-1	many
TGTGCCAGCAGTTTGTCGGAGACCCAGTACTTC	CASSLSETQYF	-	TRBV12-3/TRBV12-4	TRBJ2-5	few
TGTGCCAGCAGTTCGGGAGGAAGTAATGAAAAACTGTTTTTT	CASSSGGSNEKLFF	-	TRBV25-1	TRBJ1-4	-
TGTGCCAGCAGTAGAGCCCCCGTTGGCGGGGGTGGTGAAAAACTGTTTTTT	CASSRAPVGGGGEKLFF	-	TRBV6-1	TRBJ1-4	many
TGTGCCAGCAGCGATACCGGGACCCTATACAATGAGCAGTTCTTC	CASSDTGTLYNEQFF	-	TRBV7-3	TRBJ2-1	medium-sized
TGTGCCAGCAGCCCCGAAGGCCTAGCCTACGAGCAGTACTTC	CASSPEGLAYEQYF	-	TRBV7-6	TRBJ2-7	many
TGTGCCAGCAGTTTAGACAGACTAGAACGTGAGCAGTTCTTC	CASSLDRLEREQFF	-	TRBV27	TRBJ2-1	-
TGTGCCAGCAGTTTAGCGGGACAGGGTTACAATGAGCAGTACTTC	CASSLAGQGYNEQYF	TRBD1	TRBV27	TRBJ2-7	-
TGTGCCAGCAGCCCTGCCTATAGCAATCAGCCCCAGCATTTT	CASSPAYSNQPQHF	-	TRBV7-9	TRBJ1-5	medium-sized
TGTGCCAGCAGTTCGGGGAACCAGGCTTTTAGCATTCAGTACTTC	CASSSGNQAFSIQYF	-	TRBV6-1	TRBJ2-4	medium-sized
TGTGCCAGCAGCGGCGGACGACAAGAGACCCAGTTCTTC	CASSGGRQETQFF	-	TRBV7-3	TRBJ2-1	-
TGTGCCAGCAGTTCGGACAGAAGCTTAGCGTTAAACATTCAGTACTTC	CASSSDRSLALNIQYF	-	TRBV7-2	TRBJ2-4	large
TGTGCCAGCAGCTTTGGGGAAGGCGCTGAAGCTTTCTTT	CASSFGEGAEAFF	-	TRBV11-2	TRBJ1-1	few
TGTGCCAGCAGTGCGTGGGGATGGGATTCACCCCTCCACTTT	CASSAWGWDSPLHF	-	TRBV6-1	TRBJ1-6	few
TGTGCCAGCAGCTTACGGGAGGCCTCCTACGAGCAGTTCTTC	CASSLREASYEQFF	TRBD2	TRBV7-6	TRBJ2-1	many
TGTGCCAGCAGTCCCTCACTCCTGGCAGGGCCCTATGGCTACACCTTC	CASSPSLLAGPYGYTF	-	TRBV6-1	TRBJ1-2	medium-sized
TGTGCCAGCAGCCCGGGACTAGCGGGATTTGGGTTCTTC	CASSPGLAGFGFF	TRBD2	TRBV5-6	TRBJ2-1	few
TGTGCCACCCAGGTCCCCAACGAAGAGACCCAGTACTTC	CATQVPNEETQYF	-	TRBV6-1	TRBJ2-5	medium-sized
TGTGCCAGCAGTTATCTGGGACAGGGTGAGTACACTGAAGCTTTCTTT	CASSYLGQGEYTEAFF	TRBD1	TRBV6-1	TRBJ1-1	-
TGTGCCAGCGGACAGGGGAGTAGTAATTCACCCCTCCACTTT	CASGQGSSNSPLHF	TRBD1	TRBV6-1	TRBJ1-6	medium-sized
TGTGCCAGCAGCCCAACTAGCGGGACGGGCGAGCAGTACTTC	CASSPTSGTGEQYF	TRBD2	TRBV7-6	TRBJ2-7	-
TGCGCCAGCAGCCAAACCAGGGGCACTGAAGCTTTCTTT	CASSQTRGTEAFF	-	TRBV4-3	TRBJ1-1	-
TGCGCCAGCAGCCAGGCGGCGGGAGGGCCAGGAGTTGAGCAGTTCTTC	CASSQAAGGPGVEQFF	TRBD2	TRBV4-3	TRBJ2-1	-
TGTGCCAGCAGTTTAGGGGACAGTGATCAGCCCCAGCATTTT	CASSLGDSDQPQHF	TRBD1	TRBV12-3/TRBV12-4	TRBJ1-5	-
TGTGCCAGCAGCCGAAGCCGGGACACTCCCTACGAGCAGTACTTC	CASSRSRDTPYEQYF	-	TRBV7-2	TRBJ2-7	-
TGTGCCAGCAGGGGGGGGAATGAGCAGTTCTTC	CASRGGNEQFF	TRBD2	TRBV6-1	TRBJ2-1	-
TGTGCCAGCAGCTTAGGACTAGCGGGAGGCGGAGAGCAGTTCTTC	CASSLGLAGGGEQFF	TRBD2	TRBV7-8	TRBJ2-1	few
TGTGCCAGCAGTAATACAGGGGGCGCAGATGGTGAGCAGTACTTC	CASSNTGGADGEQYF	TRBD1	TRBV12-3/TRBV12-4	TRBJ2-5	-
TGTGCCAGCAGCTCCATGGGTCGGGAGCAGTACTTC	CASSSMGREQYF	-	TRBV7-6	TRBJ2-4	many
TGTGCCAGCAGTCCCCGAGAAAAACTGTTTTTT	CASSPREKLFF	-	TRBV6-1	TRBJ1-4	-
TGTGCCAGCAGTGAAAACTATGGCTACACCTTC	CASSENYGYTF	-	TRBV6-1	TRBJ1-2	-
TGTGCCAGCAGCCTTCCGGGGGGGGGGAAAGGCTACAATGAGCAGTTCTTC	CASSLPGGGKGYNEQFF	TRBD2	TRBV6-8	TRBJ2-1	-
TGTGTCAGCAGCTTAGGGGACAATGAGCAGTTCTTC	CVSSLGDNEQFF	-	TRBV7-8	TRBJ2-1	-
TGTGCCAGCAGTTTCTATCTAGCGGGAGGCACAGATACGCAGTATTTT	CASSFYLAGGTDTQYF	TRBD2	TRBV27	TRBJ2-3	-
TGTGCCAGCAGACCCGGACTAGCGGGGAACACCGGGGAGCTGTTTTTT	CASRPGLAGNTGELFF	TRBD2	TRBV5-3	TRBJ2-2	-
TGTGCCAGCAGCCTGGACTGGCTACCCTACGAGCAGTTCTTC	CASSLDWLPYEQFF	-	TRBV12-3/TRBV12-4	TRBJ2-1	medium-sized
TGTGCCAGCAGCCCGCGACAGGCTAATGAGCAGTACTTC	CASSPRQANEQYF	-	TRBV7-2	TRBJ2-7	many
TGTGCCAGCAGCAAAAGGGGGCGGGAGGCCACTGGCAATGAGCAGTACTTC	CASSKRGREATGNEQYF	-	TRBV7-2	TRBJ2-7	many
TGCGCCAGCAGTGAGTCGACTCATAGCGGGAGGGCCGCTGGGGCCAACGTCCTGACTTTC	CASSESTHSGRAAGANVLTF	TRBD2	TRBV10-1	TRBJ2-6	-
TGTGCCAGCAGCTTAGTTCCAGGGGGCTGGGACTATGGCTACACCTTC	CASSLVPGGWDYGYTF	TRBD1	TRBV7-2	TRBJ1-2	-
TGTGCCAGCAGCCCCGACAGGGCTCCGTACGAGCAGTTCTTC	CASSPDRAPYEQFF	TRBD1	TRBV6-6	TRBJ2-1	few
TGTGCCAGCAGTTACGACGACGGTAGTTACGAGCAGTACTTC	CASSYDDGSYEQYF	-	TRBV6-2/TRBV6-3	TRBJ2-7	few
TGTGCCAGCAGTGACCGGACAGGGGGATACACTGAAGCTTTCTTT	CASSDRTGGYTEAFF	TRBD1	TRBV6-1	TRBJ1-1	few
TGTGCCAGCAGGGAGGGGAGCTACGAGCAGTTCTTC	CASREGSYEQFF	-	TRBV6-1	TRBJ2-1	few
TGTGCCAGCAGCCCAGATAGCGGGAGGTACAATGAGCAGTACTTC	CASSPDSGRYNEQYF	TRBD2	TRBV7-2	TRBJ2-7	many
TGTGCCAGCAGCTTAGGGGGATCCTATGGCTACACCTTC	CASSLGGSYGYTF	-	TRBV7-2	TRBJ1-2	-
TGTGCCAGCAGCTTAACAGGACAGCCCGGGGAGCTGTTTTTT	CASSLTGQPGELFF	-	TRBV7-3	TRBJ2-2	-
TGTGCCAGCAGTTTTGGCGGGGGTAGCACAGATACGCAGTATTTT	CASSFGGGSTDTQYF	TRBD2	TRBV12-3/TRBV12-4	TRBJ2-3	medium-sized
TGTGCCAGCAGCCCCGGGGGGGGGCGCCTCCTGGGCGGCTACACCTTC	CASSPGGGRLLGGYTF	-	TRBV7-3	TRBJ1-2	-
TGTGCCAGCAGTGAAGCTGGGGGGGGCGGCTACGAGCAGTTCTTC	CASSEAGGGGYEQFF	-	TRBV6-1	TRBJ2-1	many